What follows is one TCR beta chain and its context. A junction boundary mismatches the germline segment, possibly from a read error. CDR3 length: 13 residues. Germline V gives CDR1 SGHRS, CDR2 YFSETQ. The data derive from a study of blood T cell repertoires in COVID-19. For the study at large: PBMCs, B-cell-depleted T cells, or T cells were the source of the cDNA or gDNA that made up the material.

The repertoire was sequenced with immunoSEQ multiplex PCR; TCRdb's copy has only in-frame clones and lacks some. The sample contains fewer than 200,000 clones, roughly 86% of which appear only once. This TCR came from a man in his forties or fifties with active or convalescent COVID-19. The gene calls are TRBV5-1 and TRBJ1-2; D is possibly TRBD1 (5 bases). Material: peripheral blood. CDR3 DNA: TGCGCCAGCAGCGCCGTAGGGGATTATGACTACACCTTC. Translation: CASSAVGDYDYTF.